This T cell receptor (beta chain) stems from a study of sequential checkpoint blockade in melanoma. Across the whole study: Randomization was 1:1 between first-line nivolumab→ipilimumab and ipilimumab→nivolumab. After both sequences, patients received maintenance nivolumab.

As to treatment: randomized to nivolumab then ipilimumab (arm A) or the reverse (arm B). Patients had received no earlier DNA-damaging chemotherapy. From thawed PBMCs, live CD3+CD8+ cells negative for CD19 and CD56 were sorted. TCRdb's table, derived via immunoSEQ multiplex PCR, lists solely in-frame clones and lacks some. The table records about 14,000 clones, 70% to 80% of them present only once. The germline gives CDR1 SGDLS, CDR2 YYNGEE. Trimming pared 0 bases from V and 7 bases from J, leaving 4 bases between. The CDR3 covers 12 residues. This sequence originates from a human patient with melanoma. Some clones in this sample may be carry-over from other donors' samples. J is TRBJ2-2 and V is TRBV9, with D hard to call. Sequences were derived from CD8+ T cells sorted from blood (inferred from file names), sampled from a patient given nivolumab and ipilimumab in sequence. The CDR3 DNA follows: TGTGCCAGCAGCGTAGCTAGCGGGGAGCTGTTTTTT. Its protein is CASSVASGELFF.